This TCR beta chain was documented in a study of cytomegalovirus exposure and HLA in healthy donors. CDR1 and CDR2 from the germline V gene are SGHTA and FQGNSA. The CDR3 contains 13 residues. Trimming pared 4 bases from V and 7 bases from J, leaving 13 bases between. PCR employed 60 Vbeta and 13 Jbeta primers. Using immunoSEQ multiplex PCR, the repertoire was profiled, and TCRdb retains in-frame clones only, with some absent. The sample has around 130,000 clones; around 80% are singletons. The chain combines TRBV7-2 with TRBJ1-2; weak D call: TRBD1 (5 bases). Sample: PBMCs. This TCR came from a human donor in good health. CDR3 DNA: TGTGCCAGCAGCTCCCGGCGCCAGGGTGGCTACACCTTC. This gives the protein CASSSRRQGGYTF.